The rows below give T cell receptor beta chains drawn from one sample of a study of Graves' ophthalmopathy and Graves' hyperthyroidism. MiXCR was run by TCRdb on the multiplex PCR reads, yielding one entry per CDR3 protein. The data contain roughly 700,000 distinct CDR3 sequences, 35% to 50% of them singletons. Sequencing was done on a sample of peripheral blood. Receptors were obtained from an adult man with Graves' ophthalmopathy. CDR3s include the opening cysteine and the closing phenylalanine or tryptophan. D genes are given only for firm matches. Clone size is stated in some rows and not others, as once, few, many or a class when expanded.

j_call: TRBJ1-3; clone_size: many; d_call: TRBD1; v_call: TRBV29-1; cdr3_nt: TGCGCGGGACAGAAAGCGGGAAACACCATATATTTT; cdr3_aa: CAGQKAGNTIYF
j_call: TRBJ1-6; clone_size: -; d_call: -; v_call: TRBV9; cdr3_nt: TGTGCTAGTACTCTAGAGGGGGGCTCTTCACCCCTCCACTTT; cdr3_aa: CASTLEGGSSPLHF
j_call: TRBJ2-5; clone_size: -; d_call: -; v_call: TRBV20-1; cdr3_nt: TGCAGTGCTAGAGATCCAGATCGGTACCAAGAGACCCAGTACTTC; cdr3_aa: CSARDPDRYQETQYF
j_call: TRBJ1-1; clone_size: many; d_call: TRBD1; v_call: TRBV7-6; cdr3_nt: TGTGCCAGCAGCTTAACGATCCGGGACAGGGCTGAAGCTTTCTTT; cdr3_aa: CASSLTIRDRAEAFF
j_call: TRBJ2-7; clone_size: -; d_call: TRBD2; v_call: TRBV10-3; cdr3_nt: TGTGCCATCAGCGACCTCCTAGCGGGAGGTTCCTACGAGCAGTACTTC; cdr3_aa: CAISDLLAGGSYEQYF
j_call: TRBJ1-1; clone_size: many; d_call: -; v_call: TRBV10-2; cdr3_nt: TGCGCCAGCGTGAGGAGCACTGAAGCTTTCTTT; cdr3_aa: CASVRSTEAFF
j_call: TRBJ2-2; clone_size: -; d_call: TRBD2; v_call: TRBV25-1; cdr3_nt: TGTGCCAGCAGTCCCCATTTTGGCGGGGGGACCGGGGAGCTGTTTTTT; cdr3_aa: CASSPHFGGGTGELFF
j_call: TRBJ1-3; clone_size: many; d_call: -; v_call: TRBV2; cdr3_nt: TGTGCCAGCAGAGAGGACGGTGGAAACACCATATATTTT; cdr3_aa: CASREDGGNTIYF
j_call: TRBJ1-2; clone_size: few; d_call: -; v_call: TRBV5-5; cdr3_nt: TGTGCCAGCAGCTTTGGACACCTTTATGGCTACACCTTC; cdr3_aa: CASSFGHLYGYTF
j_call: TRBJ2-7; clone_size: -; d_call: -; v_call: TRBV6-5; cdr3_nt: TGTGCCAGCAGTTACAGGCAGACCTACGAGCAGTACTTC; cdr3_aa: CASSYRQTYEQYF
j_call: TRBJ1-4; clone_size: -; d_call: -; v_call: TRBV29-1; cdr3_nt: TGCAGCGTTTTTTTCCAGGGGCATAATGAAAAACTGTTTTTT; cdr3_aa: CSVFFQGHNEKLFF